The entry below describes one T cell receptor (beta chain). No antigen is known for it. TCRdb's table, derived via immunoSEQ multiplex PCR, lists solely in-frame clones and lacks some. This table has about 200,000 clones, 72% appearing once. The trim removed 0 bases at V and 5 bases at J, leaving 16 bases unmatched. This CDR3 contains 21 residues. Germline CDR1 is LNHNV and CDR2 is YYDKDF (reference sequence). The record originates from a study of cytotoxic CD8 clonotypes in ibrutinib-treated CLL. Regarding the study as a whole: Samples were collected at differing times from sustained-remission and progressing patients. Public clonotypes, an uncommon group, contracted or remained stable on treatment.

The chain combines TRBV15 with TRBJ2-5; 15 bases map to TRBD2. The specimen comprised PBMCs, sampled after 24 months of ibrutinib treatment. The clonotype was recovered from a human donor with chronic lymphocytic leukemia. The DNA for the CDR3 is TGTGCCACCAGCAGAGACTATCCGGGACTAGCGGGAGGTAGCTGGTGGGAGACCCAGTACTTC. Residues: CATSRDYPGLAGGSWWETQYF.